These 30 T cell receptor beta chains came from one sample sequenced in a study of early T cells in non-severe SARS-CoV-2 infection. MiXCR, applied by TCRdb to the 5' RACE reads, yields one record per CDR3 protein. The sample lists 81,000 or so distinct CDR3 sequences; approximately 12% were seen once. What was sequenced was whole blood. Every receptor here comes from an adult who was a healthcare worker with PCR-confirmed SARS-CoV-2 infection or an uninfected control (not recorded which).

This clonotype came up a few times. V is TRBV5-1 and J is TRBJ1-6; no definite D call. Between the trimmed V and J ends, which lost 0 bases and 7 bases, there was a span of 11 bases. Germline assignment: CDR1 SGHRS and CDR2 YFSETQ. The CDR3 is 15 amino acids. This CDR3 is CASSLELRRNSPLHF. The CDR3 bases are TGCGCCAGCAGCTTGGAGCTGAGGAGGAATTCACCCCTCCACTTT.

The V call is TRBV7-9, the J call TRBJ1-4; no reliable D call. Looked up from germline, CDR1 is SEHNR and CDR2 is FQNEAQ (reference sequence). The CDR3 spans 15 residues. Trimming took 1 base from V and 8 from J, leaving 14 bases between them. CDR3 protein: CASSLVREISEKLFF. In DNA form, the CDR3 reads TGTGCCAGCAGCTTAGTCCGTGAGATCAGCGAAAAACTGTTTTTT.

V is TRBV21-1 and J is TRBJ1-2. TRBV21-1 is a pseudogene locus. The CDR3 runs 12 residues. CDR3 protein: CASSKAGKGYTF. Here the CDR3 DNA reads TGTGCCAGCAGCAAAGCAGGGAAGGGCTACACCTTC.

The genes are TRBV15 and TRBJ2-3, with D uncertain. V lost 0 bases and J 0 bases, leaving 7 bases between the germline ends. The V gene's germline CDR1 is LNHNV and CDR2 YYDKDF (reference sequence). The CDR3 contains 15 residues. The CDR3 DNA sequence: TGTGCCACCAGCAGAGATCGAGGTAGCACAGATACGCAGTATTTT. Residues: CATSRDRGSTDTQYF.

This clonotype was seen only a few times. V and J are TRBV2 and TRBJ2-6; 12 bases match TRBD1. Germline V CDR1 and CDR2: SNHLY, FYNNEI. Trimming at V came to 7 bases and at J to 4 bases, leaving 11 bases not matched to a gene. The CDR3 covers 18 residues. The chain's CDR3 is CASIYRDRGLGGANVLTF. The DNA for the CDR3 is TGTGCCAGCATATACCGGGACAGGGGGCTAGGCGGGGCCAACGTCCTGACTTTC.

This clonotype was seen more than once but under ten times. The J gene is TRBJ2-1, the V gene TRBV15; D is undetermined. V was trimmed by 0 bases and J by 10 bases, leaving 16 bases between them. The germline V gene encodes CDR1 LNHNV and CDR2 YYDKDF (reference sequence). This CDR3 contains 15 residues. CDR3 nucleotide sequence: TGTGCCACCAGCAGAGACCGAGGACCATTAACGGAGCAGTTCTTC. It encodes CATSRDRGPLTEQFF.

This clonotype was detected ten times or more. This chain links TRBV11-2 with TRBJ2-1; perhaps TRBD1 as D (6 bases). The CDR3 is made up of 15 amino acids. Germline CDR1 and CDR2: SGHAT and FQNNGV. Trimming left V 2 bases short and J 5 bases short, with 13 bases between. The CDR3 reads CASSLWGHVDNEQFF. The CDR3 nucleotides are TGTGCCAGCAGCTTATGGGGACACGTAGACAATGAGCAGTTCTTC.

A few counts support this clonotype. This sequence joins TRBV6-5 and TRBJ1-1; TRBD1 matches 8 bases. With V trimmed by 5 bases and J by 5 bases, 7 bases remained unmatched. Germline values: CDR1 MNHEY, CDR2 SVGAGI. The CDR3 has 14 amino acids. CDR3 sequence (DNA): TGTGCCAGCAGTATCCGACAGGGGAAAACTGAAGCTTTCTTT. Translated: CASSIRQGKTEAFF.

The gene calls are TRBV5-4 and TRBJ2-1; D is uncertain. Deletions cut 4 bases from V and 5 bases from J, with 7 bases between. There are 12 residues in the CDR3. Germline V gene lookup returns CDR1 SGHNT and CDR2 YYREEE (reference sequence). This CDR3 is CASSVINNEQFF. The CDR3 DNA follows: TGTGCCAGCAGCGTTATCAACAATGAGCAGTTCTTC.

V and J are TRBV5-6 and TRBJ2-7, with 11 bases that match TRBD2. Germline V gene lookup returns CDR1 SGHDT and CDR2 YYEEEE. The ends lost 0 bases at V and 3 bases at J; junction bases unmatched: 2. The CDR3 has 15 amino acids. CDR3 nucleotides: TGTGCCAGCAGCTTGGAACTAGCGGGAGTCTACGAGCAGTACTTC. Protein sequence: CASSLELAGVYEQYF.

V usage is TRBV5-4 and J usage is TRBJ1-2, with D unclear. CDR1 and CDR2 (germline): SGHNT, YYREEE (reference sequence). Trimming took 2 bases from V and 4 from J, leaving 12 bases between them. The CDR3 contains 14 residues. CDR3 bases: TGTGCCAGCAGCTTCCGCGGGAGCAGCTATGGCTACACCTTC. Its translation is CASSFRGSSYGYTF.

The rearrangement links TRBV9 to TRBJ2-7; D remains unclear. Per germline, CDR1 SGDLS and CDR2 YYNGEE. The CDR3 consists of 15 residues. Trimming removed 0 bases at V and 0 bases at J, with 10 bases between. The CDR3 nucleotides read TGTGCCAGCAGCGTAGAAACCGGCAGCTCCTACGAGCAGTACTTC. This translates into CASSVETGSSYEQYF. The whole variable domain, filled in from reference TRBV9 and TRBJ2-7, reads DSGVTQTPKHLITATGQRVTLRCSPRSGDLSVYWYQQSLDQGLQFLIQYYNGEERAKGNILERFSAQQFPDLHSELNLSSLELGDSALYFCASSVETGSSYEQYFGPGTRLTVT.

This clonotype has at least ten counts. The chain uses TRBV5-1 and TRBJ1-2; 7 positions agree with TRBD1. Trimming cost V 1 base and J 2 bases; bases outside gene matches: 5. The CDR3 totals 15 residues. CDR1 and CDR2 (germline): SGHRS, YFSETQ. CDR3 nucleotide sequence: TGCGCCAGCAGCTTGACAGGGGATACGAACTATGGCTACACCTTC. It specifies CASSLTGDTNYGYTF.

There are a few counts of this clonotype. The chain recombines TRBV4-1 with TRBJ2-1, with 13 bases lining up with TRBD2. J lost 6 bases, V lost 4 bases, and 12 bases had no gene match. From germline, CDR1 is MGHRA and CDR2 YSYEKL. CDR3 length: 18 amino acids. This CDR3 is CASSPSGTSGEEGNEQFF. The DNA of the CDR3 is TGCGCCAGCAGCCCTTCCGGGACTAGCGGGGAGGAGGGCAATGAGCAGTTCTTC.

The rearrangement links TRBV20-1 to TRBJ2-2; the D is unclear. V lost 6 bases and J lost 6, with 8 bases in between. Germline CDR1 DFQATT, CDR2 SNEGSKA (reference sequence). The CDR3 consists of 11 residues. CDR3 nucleotide sequence: TGCAGTGCCCCGGTACCCGGGGAGCTGTTTTTT. Amino acid sequence: CSAPVPGELFF.

This chain joins TRBV7-2 and TRBJ2-3; TRBD2 is a possible D gene (7 bases). Germline lookup yields CDR1 SGHTA and CDR2 FQGNSA. V shed 0 bases and J shed 2 bases, with 30 bases lying between them. The CDR3 length is 22 residues. CDR3 DNA sequence: TGTGCCAGCAGCTTAGCGTGGACTAGATCAGGGGAGGGCCATTCTCTCACAGATACGCAGTATTTT. Amino acids: CASSLAWTRSGEGHSLTDTQYF.

This chain links TRBV27 with TRBJ2-7; D ambiguous. The CDR3 totals 13 residues. From germline, CDR1 is MNHEY and CDR2 SMNVEV (reference sequence). V was cut by 7 bases and J by 5 bases, with 15 bases left in between. The DNA for the CDR3 is TGTGCCAGCACCCACCGCGGTGATAACGAGCAGTACTTC. It codes for CASTHRGDNEQYF.

This rearrangement joins TRBV6-5 to TRBJ2-7, with D hard to call. Germline CDR1 and CDR2: MNHEY and SVGAGI. The CDR3 totals 12 residues. The ends were cut back, 8 bases at V and 4 bases at J, with 12 bases in the middle. CDR3 loop: CASGAKRYEQYF. The CDR3 region has the DNA TGTGCCAGCGGCGCTAAGAGATACGAGCAGTACTTC.

This clonotype was detected only a few times. The rearrangement links TRBV28 to TRBJ2-4; maybe TRBD2 (5 bases). The germline V and J ends were trimmed by 5 bases and 4 bases, with 12 bases remaining between them. This CDR3 is 14 amino acids long. CDR1 MDHEN and CDR2 SYDVKM come from the germline V gene. CDR3 DNA: TGTGCCAGCAGTACACAGCCGGGGAAAAACATTCAGTACTTC. Its translation is CASSTQPGKNIQYF.

In its sample, this clonotype was seen many times. V usage is TRBV7-9 and J usage is TRBJ2-2; D assignment may be TRBD1 or TRBD2 (5 bases each). From germline, CDR1 is SEHNR and CDR2 FQNEAQ (reference sequence). V lost 4 bases to trimming and J lost 0 bases, with 12 bases between them. CDR3 length: 16 amino acids. In DNA form, the CDR3 reads TGTGCCAGCAGCTCTCGGGACCAACCGAACACCGGGGAGCTGTTTTTT. The encoded protein is CASSSRDQPNTGELFF.

The table lists this clonotype with many counts. This sequence joins TRBV5-8 and TRBJ2-4, with TRBD2 identical over 8 bases. The J segment lost 9 bases and the V segment lost 2 bases, leaving 7 bases of the junction unmatched. Per the germline V gene, CDR1 is SGHTS and CDR2 is YDEGEE. This CDR3 has 14 amino acids. In DNA, the CDR3 is TGTGCCAGCAGCTTTACTAGCGGACCCAGCATTCAGTACTTC. Amino acids: CASSFTSGPSIQYF.

This clonotype was seen at least ten times. The chain employs TRBV19 and TRBJ2-2; D gene uncertain. Germline lookup yields CDR1 LNHDA and CDR2 SQIVND (reference sequence). The CDR3 length is 15 residues. V dropped 1 base and J dropped 1 base, with 7 bases sitting between them. The CDR3 spells CASSIANRNTGELFF. The CDR3 DNA follows: TGTGCCAGTAGTATAGCAAACAGGAACACCGGGGAGCTGTTTTTT.

In its sample, this clonotype was seen a few times. The chain recombines TRBV7-6 with TRBJ2-1; 10 nucleotides agree with TRBD2. With 5 bases clipped from V and 7 bases from J, the junction kept 11 bases outside the gene matches. This CDR3 is 16 amino acids long. The germline gives CDR1 SGHVS, CDR2 FNYEAQ. The CDR3 is CASSASAGGPVNEQFF. The CDR3 DNA reads as TGTGCCAGCAGCGCGTCAGCGGGAGGGCCGGTAAATGAGCAGTTCTTC.

This clonotype was found a few times. CDR3 sequence: CASSFLQGIGQFF. As DNA, the CDR3 is TGTGCCAGCAGTTTCCTTCAGGGTATCGGGCAGTTCTTC. J is TRBJ2-1 and V is TRBV28, with D perhaps TRBD1 (5 bases). V was cut by 3 bases and J by 12 bases, with 15 bases left in between. Germline CDR1 MDHEN, CDR2 SYDVKM. The CDR3 length is 13 residues.

Many counts were recorded for this clonotype. The rearrangement links TRBV5-1 to TRBJ2-5; D is undetermined. V was trimmed by 2 bases and J by 5 bases, leaving 13 bases between them. CDR1 and CDR2 (germline): SGHRS, YFSETQ. The CDR3 spans 14 residues. The CDR3 sequence is CASSFVVDGETQYF. The CDR3 DNA follows: TGCGCCAGCAGCTTTGTGGTGGACGGGGAGACCCAGTACTTC.

This sequence joins TRBV2 and TRBJ1-4; TRBD1 agrees at 9 bases. Germline V gene lookup returns CDR1 SNHLY and CDR2 FYNNEI. Trimming took 8 bases from V and 8 from J; bases not matched to a gene: 12. The CDR3 covers 15 residues. The CDR3 nucleotides read TGTGCCAGCGGTCCCGGGACAGGGATCAGGGAAAAACTGTTTTTT. Protein product: CASGPGTGIREKLFF.

This sequence joins TRBV30 and TRBJ1-2; the D gene is possibly TRBD1 (6 bases). The V end lost 4 bases, the J end lost 4 bases, and 16 bases lay between the germline ends. The germline V gene has CDR1 GTSNPN and CDR2 SVGIG (reference sequence). The CDR3 contains 14 residues. The CDR3 sequence: CAWKSTGWGYGYTF. The CDR3 DNA reads TGTGCCTGGAAATCGACAGGATGGGGCTATGGCTACACCTTC.

This chain connects TRBV7-8 to TRBJ2-2; 9 positions match TRBD1. Trimming took 5 bases from V and 6 from J; bases not matched to a gene: 7. Per the germline V gene, CDR1 is SGHVS and CDR2 is FQNEAQ. The CDR3 consists of 15 residues. Here the CDR3 reads CASSITGGVAGELFF. The CDR3 bases are TGTGCCAGCAGCATAACAGGGGGCGTAGCCGGGGAGCTGTTTTTT.

This clonotype appeared once. The chain uses TRBV12-3 or TRBV12-4 and TRBJ2-1; 10 bases map to TRBD2. The CDR3 covers 15 residues. Trimming removed 5 bases from V and 3 bases from J; junction bases left unmatched: 4. CDR3 residues: CASSQAGGLYNEQFF. As DNA, the CDR3 is TGTGCCAGCAGTCAAGCGGGAGGGCTCTACAATGAGCAGTTCTTC.

This chain uses TRBV2 with TRBJ1-2; tentative D call: TRBD1 (5 bases). Germline CDR1 and CDR2: SNHLY and FYNNEI. This CDR3 has 13 amino acids. V shed 8 bases and J shed 3 bases, with 13 bases lying between them. Here the CDR3 reads CASQAVGDYGYTF. The CDR3 DNA follows: TGTGCCAGCCAAGCGGTGGGGGACTATGGCTACACCTTC.